This T cell receptor (beta chain) was captured in a study of monozygotic twins with inflammatory bowel disease. Overall study findings and caveats: Diversity of TCRbeta measured by inverse Simpson was lower in IBD patients than in healthy co-twins. IBD patients share fewer clonotypes with other people than healthy twins do, especially with disease activity.

Note on this clonotype: The target antigen is unknown.

TCRdb re-called the 5' RACE reads and shows each CDR3 protein once, DNA omitted. Its listing shows 150,000 or so distinct CDR3 sequences. The CDR3 is 13 residues long. Germline V gene sequence: CDR1 ENHRY, CDR2 SYGVKD. V usage is TRBV10-3 and J usage is TRBJ2-5. This TCR came from a human donor with ulcerative colitis or Crohn's disease, or a healthy co-twin of an affected twin (not recorded which). The sequencing input was blood. This chain's CDR3 is CAIRNGIQETQYF.